The rows below give T cell receptor beta chains drawn from one sample of a study of blood T cell repertoires in COVID-19. Using immunoSEQ multiplex PCR, the repertoire was profiled, and TCRdb retains in-frame clones only, with some absent. The sample holds about 270,000 clones, around nine tenths seen once. Sequenced input: peripheral blood. The origin of the receptors is a man in his forties with active or convalescent COVID-19. Both conserved end residues are part of each CDR3. The order of the fields is CDR3 protein, CDR3 DNA, J gene, V gene, D gene, clone size. The D gene is left open where the match is weak. Part of the rows lack a size; the others show once, few, many or a class for expanded clones.

CASRGLYGYTF TGTGCCAGCAGGGGACTGTATGGCTACACCTTC TRBJ1-2 TRBV2 NA once
CASSRGLAGILFTQYF TGTGCCAGCAGCAGGGGGCTAGCGGGGATACTCTTTACGCAGTATTTT TRBJ2-3 TRBV9 TRBD2 few
CATSQGMNTEAFF TGTGCCACCAGCCAGGGAATGAACACTGAAGCTTTCTTT TRBJ1-1 TRBV24-1 NA NA
CASGAGMDYEQYF TGTGCCAGCGGCGCAGGGATGGACTACGAGCAGTACTTC TRBJ2-7 TRBV7-7 NA NA
CASLPPETGELFF TGTGCCAGCCTTCCGCCGGAGACCGGGGAGCTGTTTTTT TRBJ2-2 TRBV27 NA NA
CASSQGDRGGEKLFF TGCGCCAGCAGCCAGGGGGACAGGGGAGGTGAAAAACTGTTTTTT TRBJ1-4 TRBV4-1 TRBD1 NA
CASSLVAGALINSPLHF TGTGCCAGCAGCTTGGTGGCGGGAGCCCTCATTAATTCACCCCTCCACTTT TRBJ1-6 TRBV5-6 NA NA
CASSLATANTQYF TGCGCCAGCAGCTTAGCGACAGCTAATACGCAGTATTTT TRBJ2-3 TRBV5-1 NA NA
CASSRSRGGWGSYEQYF TGTGCCAGCAGTCGCTCCCGCGGCGGGTGGGGCTCCTACGAGCAGTACTTC TRBJ2-7 TRBV6-6 NA NA
CASSLQQGNTEAFF TGTGCCAGCAGCTTACAACAGGGGAACACTGAAGCTTTCTTT TRBJ1-1 TRBV7-9 NA NA
CASSPTGSPYEQYF TGTGCCAGCAGCCCAACAGGTAGTCCCTACGAGCAGTACTTC TRBJ2-7 TRBV3-1/TRBV3-2 NA NA
CASSDVRDRVAGYTF TGTGCCAGCAGTGATGTCCGGGACAGGGTTGCTGGCTACACCTTC TRBJ1-2 TRBV6-1 TRBD1 many
CATSDDREANEQFF TGTGCCACCAGTGACGACAGGGAAGCCAATGAGCAGTTCTTC TRBJ2-1 TRBV24-1 TRBD1 NA
CASSGPGTMNQPQHF TGTGCCAGCAGCGGACCAGGGACAATGAATCAGCCCCAGCATTTT TRBJ1-5 TRBV7-9 NA NA
CASSWGQDTQYF TGTGCCAGCAGCTGGGGGCAGGATACGCAGTATTTT TRBJ2-3 TRBV5-6 NA NA
CASSTSLRGRQRGTQYF TGTGCCAGCAGCACGTCCCTCAGGGGCCGACAGAGAGGGACCCAGTACTTC TRBJ2-5 TRBV2 NA NA
CASSSRGGGNTGELFF TGTGCCAGCAGCTCCCGGGGAGGGGGTAACACCGGGGAGCTGTTTTTT TRBJ2-2 TRBV11-2 NA few
CASSPLRTANTGELFF TGTGCCAGCTCACCACTACGGACAGCGAACACCGGGGAGCTGTTTTTT TRBJ2-2 TRBV18 NA NA
CASSVGTGEGYEQYF TGTGCCAGCAGCGTGGGGACAGGGGAGGGCTACGAGCAGTACTTC TRBJ2-7 TRBV9 TRBD1 once
CASSPGGSSYEQYF TGTGCCAGCAGCCCAGGGGGCAGCTCCTACGAGCAGTACTTC TRBJ2-7 TRBV11-3 TRBD1 NA
CASSPTGAGELFF TGTGCCAGCAGCCCAACAGGTGCCGGGGAGCTGTTTTTT TRBJ2-2 TRBV3-1/TRBV3-2 NA NA
CASSFRGSVSGANVLTF TGTGCCAGCAGCTTCAGGGGATCGGTCTCTGGGGCCAACGTCCTGACTTTC TRBJ2-6 TRBV7-6 NA NA
CASSILHLGEQFF TGTGCCAGTAGTATCCTACACCTAGGTGAGCAGTTCTTC TRBJ2-1 TRBV19 NA NA
CASSQEPTGQGGLDTEAFF TGCGCCAGCAGCCAAGAGCCAACGGGACAGGGGGGCCTCGACACTGAAGCTTTCTTT TRBJ1-1 TRBV4-1 TRBD1 NA
CASSVQQGELYEQYF TGTGCCAGCAGCGTTCAACAGGGGGAACTCTACGAGCAGTACTTC TRBJ2-7 TRBV9 TRBD1 few
CATSDPGLAGEETQYF TGTGCCACCAGTGACCCGGGACTAGCGGGAGAAGAGACCCAGTACTTC TRBJ2-5 TRBV24-1 TRBD2 NA
CASSLGGPRNEQFF TGCGCCAGCAGCTTGGGAGGCCCCCGCAATGAGCAGTTCTTC TRBJ2-1 TRBV5-1 NA NA
CASSPSGGEADTQYF TGTGCCAGCTCACCCAGCGGGGGGGAAGCAGATACGCAGTATTTT TRBJ2-3 TRBV18 TRBD2 NA
CASSISGSGGYNEQFF TGTGCCAGTAGTATATCCGGGAGCGGGGGCTACAATGAGCAGTTCTTC TRBJ2-1 TRBV19 TRBD2 NA
CASSPDLQGRPGRYNEQFF TGTGCCAGCAGCCCTGACCTTCAGGGGCGCCCCGGGAGGTACAATGAGCAGTTCTTC TRBJ2-1 TRBV13 NA NA
CASRAGRVGGYTF TGTGCCAGCAGGGCGGGGCGGGTAGGTGGCTACACCTTC TRBJ1-2 TRBV5-6 NA NA
CASSMEGGDYGYTF TGTGCCAGCAGCATGGAGGGAGGGGACTATGGCTACACCTTC TRBJ1-2 TRBV5-4 NA NA
CASSEEGSGTWWTQYF TGTGCCAGCAGTGAAGAGGGTAGCGGGACCTGGTGGACCCAGTACTTC TRBJ2-5 TRBV2 TRBD2 NA
CASSLVGQVGETQYF TGTGCCAGCAGCTTAGTGGGACAGGTGGGGGAGACCCAGTACTTC TRBJ2-5 TRBV11-3 TRBD1 NA
CASSPAQGGEKLFF TGTGCCAGCAGCCCCGCACAGGGCGGCGAAAAACTGTTTTTT TRBJ1-4 TRBV6-5 NA NA
CASSESSGIGYTF TGCGCCAGCAGTGAGTCGTCAGGGATTGGCTACACCTTC TRBJ1-2 TRBV10-2 NA NA
CASSKGINYGYTF TGTGCCAGCAGCAAGGGGATAAACTATGGCTACACCTTC TRBJ1-2 TRBV27 NA once
CASSSVPGANQPQHF TGTGCCAGCAGTTCGGTCCCAGGGGCGAATCAGCCCCAGCATTTT TRBJ1-5 TRBV6-5 NA NA
CASRQGIASTGELFF TGTGCCAGCAGACAGGGGATAGCAAGCACCGGGGAGCTGTTTTTT TRBJ2-2 TRBV6-5 TRBD1 NA
CASQAGINEKLFF TGTGCCAGCCAGGCTGGCATTAATGAAAAACTGTTTTTT TRBJ1-4 TRBV6-5 NA NA
CSDRASTTSYTF TGCAGCGACAGGGCCTCAACCACGAGCTACACCTTC TRBJ1-2 TRBV29-1 NA NA
CASSWTSGSYNEQFF TGTGCCAGCAGCTGGACTAGCGGGAGTTACAATGAGCAGTTCTTC TRBJ2-1 TRBV7-2 TRBD2 NA
CATSDGGYYGYTF TGTGCCACCAGTGACGGAGGGTACTATGGCTACACCTTC TRBJ1-2 TRBV24-1 NA NA
CASSPTDRGPGRTEAFF TGCGCCAGCAGTCCCACCGACAGGGGGCCGGGAAGGACTGAAGCTTTCTTT TRBJ1-1 TRBV5-1 TRBD1 few
CASSYYLTGELFF TGTGCCAGCAGTTACTATCTCACCGGGGAGCTGTTTTTT TRBJ2-2 TRBV6-5 NA NA
CASSLGQGSVAFF TGTGCCAGCAGTCTGGGACAGGGGTCGGTAGCTTTCTTT TRBJ1-1 TRBV27 TRBD1 NA
CASRSGGTDTQYF TGTGCCAGCCGGAGCGGGGGCACAGATACGCAGTATTTT TRBJ2-3 TRBV6-5 TRBD2 NA
CASSLAGGSTEAFF TGCGCCAGCAGTTTGGCAGGCGGGAGTACTGAAGCTTTCTTT TRBJ1-1 TRBV10-2 NA NA